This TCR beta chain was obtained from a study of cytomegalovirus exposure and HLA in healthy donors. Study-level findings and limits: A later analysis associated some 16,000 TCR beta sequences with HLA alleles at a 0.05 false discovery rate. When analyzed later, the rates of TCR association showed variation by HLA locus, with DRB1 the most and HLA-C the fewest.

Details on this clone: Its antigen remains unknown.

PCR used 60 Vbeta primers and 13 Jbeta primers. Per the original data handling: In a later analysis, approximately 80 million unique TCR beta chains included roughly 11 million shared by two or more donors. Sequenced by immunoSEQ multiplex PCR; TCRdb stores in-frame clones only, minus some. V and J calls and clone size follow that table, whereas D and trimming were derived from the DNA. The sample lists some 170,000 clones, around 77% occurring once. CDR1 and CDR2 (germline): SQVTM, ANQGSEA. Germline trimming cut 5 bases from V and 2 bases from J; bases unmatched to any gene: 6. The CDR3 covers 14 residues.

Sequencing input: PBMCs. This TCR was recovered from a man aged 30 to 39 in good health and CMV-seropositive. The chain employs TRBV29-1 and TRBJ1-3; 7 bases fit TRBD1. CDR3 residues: CSVTGDGTGNTIYF. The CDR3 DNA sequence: TGCAGCGTTACAGGGGATGGGACTGGAAACACCATATATTTT.